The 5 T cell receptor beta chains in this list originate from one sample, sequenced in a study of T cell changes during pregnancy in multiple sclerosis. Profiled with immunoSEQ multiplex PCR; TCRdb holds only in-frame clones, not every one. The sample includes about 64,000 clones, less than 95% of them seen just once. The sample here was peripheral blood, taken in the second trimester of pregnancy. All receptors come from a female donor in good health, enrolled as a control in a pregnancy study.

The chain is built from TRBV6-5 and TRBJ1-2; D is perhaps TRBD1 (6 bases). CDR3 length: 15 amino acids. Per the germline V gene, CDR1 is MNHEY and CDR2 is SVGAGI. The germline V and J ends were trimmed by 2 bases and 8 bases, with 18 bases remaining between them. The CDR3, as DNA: TGTGCCAGCAGTTACCTGCATATAGGGGGTAGCGGCTACACCTTC. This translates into CASSYLHIGGSGYTF.

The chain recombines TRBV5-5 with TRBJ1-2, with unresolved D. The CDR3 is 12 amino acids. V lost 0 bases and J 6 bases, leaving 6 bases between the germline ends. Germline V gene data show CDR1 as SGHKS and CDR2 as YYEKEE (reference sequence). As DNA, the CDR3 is TGTGCCAGCAGCTTGGATCGGGATGGCTACACCTTC. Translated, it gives CASSLDRDGYTF.

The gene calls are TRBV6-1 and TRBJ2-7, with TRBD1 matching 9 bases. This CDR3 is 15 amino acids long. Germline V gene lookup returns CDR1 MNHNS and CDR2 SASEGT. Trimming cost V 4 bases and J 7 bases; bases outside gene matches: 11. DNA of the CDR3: TGTGCCAGCAGTGCTGAAGGGACAGGGTCAGGGGAGCAGTACTTC. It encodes CASSAEGTGSGEQYF.

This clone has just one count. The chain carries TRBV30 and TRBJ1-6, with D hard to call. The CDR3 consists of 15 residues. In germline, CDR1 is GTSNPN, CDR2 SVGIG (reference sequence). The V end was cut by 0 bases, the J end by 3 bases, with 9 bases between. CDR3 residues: CAWSVWRSYNSPLHF. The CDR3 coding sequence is TGTGCCTGGAGTGTATGGCGGAGCTATAATTCACCCCTCCACTTT.

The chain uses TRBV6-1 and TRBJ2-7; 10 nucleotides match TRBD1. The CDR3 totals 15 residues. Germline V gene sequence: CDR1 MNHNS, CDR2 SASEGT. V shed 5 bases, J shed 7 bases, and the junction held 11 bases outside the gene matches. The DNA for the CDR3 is TGTGCCAGCAGTCTCCTAGCGACAGGGGGCGCGGAGCAGTACTTC. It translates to CASSLLATGGAEQYF.